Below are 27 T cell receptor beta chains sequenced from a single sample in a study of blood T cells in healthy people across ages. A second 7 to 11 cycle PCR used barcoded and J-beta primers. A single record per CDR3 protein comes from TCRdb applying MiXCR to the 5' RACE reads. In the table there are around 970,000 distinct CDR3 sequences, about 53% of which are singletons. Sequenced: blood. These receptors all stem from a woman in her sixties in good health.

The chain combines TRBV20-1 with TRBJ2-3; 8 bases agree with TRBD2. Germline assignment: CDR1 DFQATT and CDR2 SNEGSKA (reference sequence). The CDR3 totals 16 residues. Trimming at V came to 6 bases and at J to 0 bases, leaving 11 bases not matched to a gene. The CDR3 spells CSARGFREGSTDTQYF. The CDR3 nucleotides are TGCAGTGCCAGGGGTTTTCGGGAGGGGAGCACAGATACGCAGTATTTT.

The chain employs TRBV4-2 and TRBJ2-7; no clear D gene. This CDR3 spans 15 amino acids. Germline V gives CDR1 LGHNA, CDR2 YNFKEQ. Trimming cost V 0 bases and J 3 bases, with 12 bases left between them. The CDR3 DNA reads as TGTGCCAGCAGCCAAGATGATGGTAGCAACTACGAGCAGTACTTC. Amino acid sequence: CASSQDDGSNYEQYF.

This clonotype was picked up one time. Written as DNA, the CDR3 is TGTGCCAGCAGCAGACAGGGGTTTAATCAGCCCCAGCATTTT. It specifies CASSRQGFNQPQHF. The chain has TRBV12-3 or TRBV12-4 and TRBJ1-5, with TRBD1 identical over 8 bases. The CDR3 loop spans 14 amino acids. Trimming removed 6 bases from V and 4 bases from J; junction bases left unmatched: 5.

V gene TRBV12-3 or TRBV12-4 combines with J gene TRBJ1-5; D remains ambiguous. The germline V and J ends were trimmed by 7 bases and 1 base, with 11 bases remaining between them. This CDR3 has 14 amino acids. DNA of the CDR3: TGTGCCAGCACCCTGGACGGGAGCAATCAGCCCCAGCATTTT. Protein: CASTLDGSNQPQHF.

This CDR3 reads CASSPGLGALLDTQYF. CDR3 DNA: TGTGCCAGCAGCCCGGGACTAGGGGCCCTCTTGGATACGCAGTATTTT. The chain has TRBV5-6 and TRBJ2-3; 8 bases map to TRBD2. CDR3 size: 16 residues. The junction had 13 bases not matched to a gene; V was cut back by 4 bases and J by 6 bases. Germline lookup yields CDR1 SGHDT and CDR2 YYEEEE.

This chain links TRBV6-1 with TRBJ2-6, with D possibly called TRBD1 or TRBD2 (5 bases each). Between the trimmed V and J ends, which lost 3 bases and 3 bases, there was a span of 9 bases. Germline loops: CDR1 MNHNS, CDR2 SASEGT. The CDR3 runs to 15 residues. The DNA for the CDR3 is TGTGCCAGCAGTGACTGGGGGAATGGGGCCAACGTCCTGACTTTC. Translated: CASSDWGNGANVLTF.

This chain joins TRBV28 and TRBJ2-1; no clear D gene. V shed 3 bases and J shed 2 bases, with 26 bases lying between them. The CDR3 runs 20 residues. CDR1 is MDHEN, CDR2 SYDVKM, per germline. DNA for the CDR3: TGTGCCAGCAGTTTCAAGGTCCTGATACGGGCGGATAGTCCCTACAATGAGCAGTTCTTC. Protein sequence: CASSFKVLIRADSPYNEQFF. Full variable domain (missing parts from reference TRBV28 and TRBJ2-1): DVKVTQSSRYLVKRTGEKVFLECVQDMDHENMFWYRQDPGLGLRLIYFSYDVKMKEKGDIPEGYSVSREKKERFSLILESASTNQTSMYLCASSFKVLIRADSPYNEQFFGPGTRLTVL.

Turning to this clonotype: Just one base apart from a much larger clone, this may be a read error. The CDR3 region has the DNA TGTGCCATCAGTGAGCAGCCCGGGACAGGAAACTACGAGCAGTTCTTC. Residues: CAISEQPGTGNYEQFF. V usage is TRBV10-3 and J usage is TRBJ2-1; TRBD1 matches 8 bases. CDR3 length: 16 amino acids. Germline V gives CDR1 ENHRY, CDR2 SYGVKD. J lost 10 bases, V lost 2 bases, and 13 bases had no gene match.

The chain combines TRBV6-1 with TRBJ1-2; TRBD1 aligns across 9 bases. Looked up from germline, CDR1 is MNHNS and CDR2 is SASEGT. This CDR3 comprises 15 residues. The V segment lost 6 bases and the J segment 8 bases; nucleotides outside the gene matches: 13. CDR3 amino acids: CASSGRETGQGGYTF. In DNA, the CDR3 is TGTGCCAGCAGCGGCCGAGAGACGGGACAGGGCGGCTACACCTTC.

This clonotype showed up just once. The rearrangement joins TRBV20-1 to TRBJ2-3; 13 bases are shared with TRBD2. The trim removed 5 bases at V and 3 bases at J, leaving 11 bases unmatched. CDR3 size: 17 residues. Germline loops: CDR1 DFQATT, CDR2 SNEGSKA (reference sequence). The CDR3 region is CSALTPGLAGSTDTQYF. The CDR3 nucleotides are TGCAGTGCTCTAACCCCGGGACTAGCGGGATCGACAGATACGCAGTATTTT.

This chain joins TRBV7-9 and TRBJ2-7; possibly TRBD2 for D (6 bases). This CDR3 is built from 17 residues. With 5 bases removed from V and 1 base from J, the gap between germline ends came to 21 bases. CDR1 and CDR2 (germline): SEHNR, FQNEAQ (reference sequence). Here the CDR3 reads CASSPFSGPGRSYEQYF. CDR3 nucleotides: TGTGCCAGCAGCCCCTTTTCTGGCCCAGGGAGGTCCTACGAGCAGTACTTC.

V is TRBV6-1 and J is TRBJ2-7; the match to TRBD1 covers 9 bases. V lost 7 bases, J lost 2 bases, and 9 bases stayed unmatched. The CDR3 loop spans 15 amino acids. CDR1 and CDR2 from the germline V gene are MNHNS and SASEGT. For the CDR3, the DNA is TGTGCCAGCAAAAGCGGTGGGACAGGGACCTACGAGCAGTACTTC. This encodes CASKSGGTGTYEQYF.

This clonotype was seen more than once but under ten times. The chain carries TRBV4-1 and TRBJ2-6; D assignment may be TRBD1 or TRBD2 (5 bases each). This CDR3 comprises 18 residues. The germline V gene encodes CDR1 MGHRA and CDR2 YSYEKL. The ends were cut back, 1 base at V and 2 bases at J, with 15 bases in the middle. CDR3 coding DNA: TGCGCCAGCAGCCAAGGGAGTCTTGGGGGTCCTGGGGCCAACGTCCTGACTTTC. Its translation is CASSQGSLGGPGANVLTF.

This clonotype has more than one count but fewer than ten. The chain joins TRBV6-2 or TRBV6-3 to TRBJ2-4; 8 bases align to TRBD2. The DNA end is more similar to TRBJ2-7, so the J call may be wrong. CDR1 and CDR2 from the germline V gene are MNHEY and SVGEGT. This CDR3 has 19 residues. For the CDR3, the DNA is TGTGCCAGCAGTTTGAGCGGGAGTCCCTTCCTTCCTTCCGCCTACGAGCAGTACTTC. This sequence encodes CASSLSGSPFLPSAYEQYF.

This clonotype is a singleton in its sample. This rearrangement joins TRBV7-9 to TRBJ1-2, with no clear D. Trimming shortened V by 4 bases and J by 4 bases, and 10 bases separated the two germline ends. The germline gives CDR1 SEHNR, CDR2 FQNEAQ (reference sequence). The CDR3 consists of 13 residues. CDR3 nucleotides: TGTGCCAGCAGCTCACCCGGGTCCTATGGCTACACCTTC. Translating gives CASSSPGSYGYTF.

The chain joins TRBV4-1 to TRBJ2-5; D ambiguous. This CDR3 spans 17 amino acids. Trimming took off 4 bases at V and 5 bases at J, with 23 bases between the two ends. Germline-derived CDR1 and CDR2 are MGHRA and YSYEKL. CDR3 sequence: CASSRTTTQPGVETQYF. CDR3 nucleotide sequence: TGCGCCAGCAGCCGAACGACGACGCAACCCGGCGTGGAGACCCAGTACTTC.

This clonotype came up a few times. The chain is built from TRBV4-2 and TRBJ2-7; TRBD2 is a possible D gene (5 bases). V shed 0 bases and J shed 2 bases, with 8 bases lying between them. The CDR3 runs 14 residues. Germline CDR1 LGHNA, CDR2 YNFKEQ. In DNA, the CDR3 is TGTGCCAGCAGCCAAGAGAGCGGAGCCTACGAGCAGTACTTC. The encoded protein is CASSQESGAYEQYF.

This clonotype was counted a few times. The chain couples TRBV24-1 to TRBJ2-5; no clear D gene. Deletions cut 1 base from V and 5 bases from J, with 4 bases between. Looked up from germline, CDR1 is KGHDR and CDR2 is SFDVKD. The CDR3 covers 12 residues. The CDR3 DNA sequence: TGTGCCACCAGTGATTTTTGGGAGACCCAGTACTTC. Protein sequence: CATSDFWETQYF.

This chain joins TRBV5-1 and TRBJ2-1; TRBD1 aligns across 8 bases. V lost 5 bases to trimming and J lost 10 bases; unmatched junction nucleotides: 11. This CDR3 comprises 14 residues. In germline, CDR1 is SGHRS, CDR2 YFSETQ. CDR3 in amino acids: CASRSEMTGDEQFF. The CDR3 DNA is TGCGCCAGCAGGTCCGAAATGACAGGGGACGAGCAGTTCTTC.

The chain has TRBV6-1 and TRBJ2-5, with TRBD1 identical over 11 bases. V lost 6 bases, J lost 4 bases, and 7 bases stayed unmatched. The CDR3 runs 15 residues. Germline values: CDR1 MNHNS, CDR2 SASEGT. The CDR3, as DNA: TGTGCCAGCAGGGTCCGGGACAGGGGGATAGAGACCCAGTACTTC. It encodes CASRVRDRGIETQYF.

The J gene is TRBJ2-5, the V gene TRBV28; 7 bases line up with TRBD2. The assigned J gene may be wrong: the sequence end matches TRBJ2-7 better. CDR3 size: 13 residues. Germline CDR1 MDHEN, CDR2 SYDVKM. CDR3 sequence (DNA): TGTGCCAGCAGCCAACCCAGGACTAGCGAGCAGTACTTC. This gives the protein CASSQPRTSEQYF.

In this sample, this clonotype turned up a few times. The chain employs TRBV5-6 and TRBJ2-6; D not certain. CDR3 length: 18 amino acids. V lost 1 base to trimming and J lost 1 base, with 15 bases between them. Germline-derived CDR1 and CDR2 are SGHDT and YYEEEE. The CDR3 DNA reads TGTGCCAGCAGCTTGACCCTCTTCATACAATCTGGGGCCAACGTCCTGACTTTC. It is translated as CASSLTLFIQSGANVLTF. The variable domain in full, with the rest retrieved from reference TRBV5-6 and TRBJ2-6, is DAGVTQSPTHLIKTRGQQVTLRCSPKSGHDTVSWYQQALGQGPQFIFQYYEEEERQRGNFPDRFSGHQFPNYSSELNVNALLLGDSALYLCASSLTLFIQSGANVLTFGAGSRLTVL.

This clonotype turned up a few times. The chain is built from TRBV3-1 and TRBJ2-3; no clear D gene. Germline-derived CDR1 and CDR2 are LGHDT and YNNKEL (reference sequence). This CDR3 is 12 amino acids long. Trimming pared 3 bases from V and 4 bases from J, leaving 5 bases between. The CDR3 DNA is TGTGCCAGCAGCCAGGGCGCAGATACGCAGTATTTT. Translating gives CASSQGADTQYF.

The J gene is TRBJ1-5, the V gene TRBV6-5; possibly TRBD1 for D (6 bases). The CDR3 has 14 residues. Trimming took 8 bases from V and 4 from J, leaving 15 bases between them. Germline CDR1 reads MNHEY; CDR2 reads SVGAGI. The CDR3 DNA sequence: TGTGCCAGCCAGGCAGGGGCCATAAATCAGCCCCAGCATTTT. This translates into CASQAGAINQPQHF.

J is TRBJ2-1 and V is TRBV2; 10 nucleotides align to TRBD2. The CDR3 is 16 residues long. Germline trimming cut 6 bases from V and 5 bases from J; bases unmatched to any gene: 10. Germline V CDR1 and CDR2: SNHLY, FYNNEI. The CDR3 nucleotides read TGTGCCAGCAGGGAAAGATCTAGCGGGAGTAACAATGAGCAGTTCTTC. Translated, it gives CASRERSSGSNNEQFF.

CDR3 bases: TGTGCCAGCAAAGGTAGCGGGAGAGGGTACGAGCAGTACTTC. It translates to CASKGSGRGYEQYF. V gene TRBV27 combines with J gene TRBJ2-7; 9 nucleotides agree with TRBD2. The CDR3 runs 14 residues. CDR1 MNHEY and CDR2 SMNVEV come from the germline V gene (reference sequence). Germline trimming cut 7 bases from V and 4 bases from J; bases unmatched to any gene: 8.

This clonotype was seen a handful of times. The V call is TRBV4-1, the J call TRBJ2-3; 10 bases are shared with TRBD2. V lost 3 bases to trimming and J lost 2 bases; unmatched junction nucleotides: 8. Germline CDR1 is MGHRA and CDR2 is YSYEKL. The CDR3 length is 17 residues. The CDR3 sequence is CASSHGRTSGHTDTQYF. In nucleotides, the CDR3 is TGCGCCAGCAGCCACGGTCGGACTAGCGGTCACACAGATACGCAGTATTTT.